A selection of T cell receptor beta chains follows, all from one sample in a study of T cells in tumors after PD-1 blockade. TCRdb's table, derived via immunoSEQ multiplex PCR, lists solely in-frame clones and lacks some. The sample lists some 18,000 clones, roughly 80% seen once, with less than 30% in the top ten. The input for sequencing was PBMCs, taken after anti-PD-1 therapy. These receptors were collected from a human donor with advanced basal cell or squamous cell carcinoma (not recorded which). The CDR3 runs from the conserved cysteine through the conserved F or W. Fields, in order: J gene, V gene, clone size, D gene, CDR3 protein, CDR3 DNA. The D gene is left open where the match is weak. Some rows mark clone size as missing; the rest say once, few, many or name a class of expanded clone.

TRBJ2-2,TRBV6-2/TRBV6-3,.,.,CASSSVRRYGELFF,TGTGCCAGCAGTTCTGTCCGGCGCTACGGGGAGCTGTTTTTT
TRBJ2-3,TRBV5-8,.,.,CASSLVTDTQYF,TGTGCCAGCAGCTTGGTAACAGATACGCAGTATTTT
TRBJ2-6,TRBV2,.,TRBD1,CASQTRDSFLSGANVLTF,TGTGCCAGCCAAACCAGGGACAGTTTTCTCTCTGGGGCCAACGTCCTGACTTTC
TRBJ2-2,TRBV3-1/TRBV3-2,.,.,CASEVRNTGELFF,TGTGCCAGCGAGGTCCGGAACACCGGGGAGCTGTTTTTT
TRBJ2-3,TRBV6-1,.,.,CASSEVGVDTDTQYF,TGTGCCAGCAGTGAAGTTGGGGTAGATACAGATACGCAGTATTTT
TRBJ2-7,TRBV6-5,.,TRBD2,CASSLLAGAIYEQYF,TGTGCCAGCAGTCTACTAGCGGGGGCCATCTACGAGCAGTACTTC
TRBJ2-3,TRBV7-9,.,TRBD2,CAITPGGLGVDTQYF,TGTGCCATTACCCCCGGGGGACTAGGAGTAGATACGCAGTATTTT
TRBJ2-1,TRBV5-1,.,.,CASSFQQGWEQFF,TGCGCCAGCAGCTTTCAACAGGGCTGGGAGCAGTTCTTC
TRBJ1-6,TRBV2,few,TRBD1,CASSGQGHYNSPLHF,TGTGCCAGCAGCGGACAGGGACACTATAATTCACCCCTCCACTTT
TRBJ2-7,TRBV4-1,.,.,CASSQDAVAATYEQYF,TGCGCCAGCAGCCAAGATGCGGTAGCGGCTACCTACGAGCAGTACTTC
TRBJ2-4,TRBV5-8,.,.,CASSLGVQGAKNIQYF,TGTGCCAGCAGCTTGGGGGTCCAGGGGGCCAAAAACATTCAGTACTTC
TRBJ1-6,TRBV29-1,.,.,CSVEGRYNSPLHF,TGCAGCGTTGAGGGACGGTATAATTCACCCCTCCACTTT
TRBJ2-5,TRBV28,.,.,CASSLSGVQETQYF,TGTGCCAGCAGTTTATCAGGGGTCCAAGAGACCCAGTACTTC
TRBJ1-5,TRBV12-3/TRBV12-4,.,.,CASSRDYNQPQHF,TGTGCCAGCAGCCGGGACTATAATCAGCCCCAGCATTTT
TRBJ2-1,TRBV6-1,.,TRBD1,CASSESLGPGGDEQFF,TGTGCCAGCAGTGAAAGTTTAGGCCCAGGGGGCGATGAGCAGTTCTTC
TRBJ1-5,TRBV28,.,TRBD1,CASRIVQGAFSNQPQHF,TGTGCCAGCAGGATTGTACAGGGGGCCTTTAGCAATCAGCCCCAGCATTTT
TRBJ1-5,TRBV7-9,.,.,CANSLSQLSNQPQHF,TGTGCCAACAGCTTAAGTCAACTTAGCAATCAGCCCCAGCATTTT
TRBJ1-3,TRBV11-3,.,.,CASSSDGRPISGNTIYF,TGTGCCAGCAGCTCGGACGGGAGGCCGATCTCTGGAAACACCATATATTTT
TRBJ2-7,TRBV7-9,.,TRBD1,CASSPGTGSYEQYF,TGTGCCAGCAGCCCAGGGACAGGCTCCTACGAGCAGTACTTC
TRBJ2-1,TRBV11-3,.,TRBD2,CASSLAGGPSYEQFF,TGTGCCAGCAGCTTGGCGGGAGGGCCCTCTTATGAGCAGTTCTTC
TRBJ2-1,TRBV11-1,.,TRBD1,CASSLETGAYNEQFF,TGTGCCAGCAGCTTAGAGACAGGGGCCTACAATGAGCAGTTCTTC
TRBJ2-5,TRBV5-1,.,TRBD1,CASFQGDRDQETQYF,TGCGCCAGCTTCCAAGGGGACAGGGACCAAGAGACCCAGTACTTC
TRBJ2-5,TRBV2,once,TRBD2,CASTRAGGQTQYF,TGTGCCAGCACCAGAGCGGGAGGCCAGACCCAGTACTTC
TRBJ2-2,TRBV28,few,.,CASSQGSGELFF,TGTGCCAGCAGTCAGGGTTCCGGGGAGCTGTTTTTT
TRBJ1-5,TRBV4-1,.,.,CASSQTRVRGNQPQHF,TGCGCCAGCAGCCAGACGCGGGTCCGAGGAAATCAGCCCCAGCATTTT
TRBJ1-1,TRBV5-1,.,TRBD1,CASSLTGLNTEAFF,TGCGCCAGCAGCCTGACAGGGTTGAACACTGAAGCTTTCTTT
TRBJ2-3,TRBV5-1,.,TRBD2,CASTKGTSGRTDTQYF,TGCGCCAGCACCAAGGGGACTAGCGGTCGCACAGATACGCAGTATTTT
TRBJ2-4,TRBV12-3/TRBV12-4,.,TRBD2,CASSFTSVQYF,TGTGCCAGCAGTTTCACTAGCGTCCAGTACTTC
TRBJ1-6,TRBV9,.,.,CASSPRLGDNSPLHF,TGTGCCAGCAGCCCCCGGTTGGGGGATAATTCACCCCTCCACTTT
TRBJ2-7,TRBV10-2,few,TRBD2,CASSPRAGVHYEQYF,TGCGCCAGCAGCCCCCGGGCGGGAGTACACTACGAGCAGTACTTC
TRBJ2-6,TRBV28,few,TRBD2,CASSLYGLAGGSGANVLTF,TGTGCCAGCAGTTTATACGGACTAGCGGGAGGGTCTGGGGCCAACGTCCTGACTTTC
TRBJ2-7,TRBV25-1,.,TRBD2,CASSEGLVGEQYF,TGTGCCAGCAGTGAAGGACTAGTGGGGGAGCAGTACTTC
TRBJ2-3,TRBV4-2,.,.,CASSQRRDPANTQYF,TGTGCCAGCAGCCAAAGGCGCGATCCAGCAAATACGCAGTATTTT
TRBJ2-3,TRBV9,few,.,CASSVEFRTDTQYF,TGTGCCAGCAGCGTAGAATTCCGCACAGATACGCAGTATTTT
TRBJ2-1,TRBV28,.,TRBD1,CASRRGTGGFYEQFF,TGTGCCAGCAGAAGGGGGACAGGGGGTTTCTACGAGCAGTTCTTC